This TCR beta chain was recorded in a study of T-cell memory formation after mild COVID-19. TCRdb passed the 5' RACE reads through MiXCR, listing each CDR3 protein once. The repertoire holds about 560,000 distinct CDR3 sequences, less than 25% seen once, with 7.5% to 9.5% in the top ten. Only a few counts were recorded for this clonotype. CDR3 length: 13 amino acids. Germline values: CDR1 ENHRY, CDR2 SYGVKD. V lost 10 bases to trimming and J lost 0 bases; unmatched junction nucleotides: 5. Sequenced input: PBMCs or a T cell subset sorted from them (not recorded which). The chain recombines TRBV10-3 with TRBJ1-1; TRBD1 aligns across 7 bases. The receptor's source is an adult woman who had mild COVID-19 (a few samples of this study predate the infection). Cell type and time point are not known. The CDR3 reads CATRTGMNTEAFF. CDR3 nucleotides: TGTGCCACCAGGACAGGAATGAACACTGAAGCTTTCTTT.